The rows below give T cell receptor beta chains drawn from one sample of a study of metastatic and nonmetastatic thyroid tumors. With MiXCR, TCRdb reprocessed the PCR reads. The table records tens of thousands of clones, around 25% of them present only once. Sequencing was carried out using blood. These receptors were taken from a female donor with papillary thyroid cancer or a benign thyroid nodule (not recorded which). Some clones in this sample may be carry-over from other donors' samples. Both conserved end residues are part of each CDR3. A D gene is named only where the DNA matches it firmly. Only some rows state a clone size, as once, few, many or a class for expanded clones.

NA | TRBD2 | TRBJ2-2 | TRBV6-8 | TGTGCCAGCTGGGGACTAGCGGGAGTCACCGTGGAGCTGATTTTT | CASWGLAGVTVELIF
many | NA | TRBJ1-6 | TRBV7-9 | TGTGCCAGCAGCTTAGCCGCCTCTGAAAGTTCCCTCCACTTT | CASSLAASESSLHF
many | NA | TRBJ2-7 | TRBV11-1 | TGTGCCAGCAGCCTGTTCTTCGGAAACTCCTACGAGCAGTACTTC | CASSLFFGNSYEQYF
many | NA | TRBJ2-2 | TRBV12-3/TRBV12-4 | TGTGCCAGCAGCACCGGAACCGGGGAGCTGTTTTTT | CASSTGTGELFF
few | NA | TRBJ1-5 | TRBV6-1 | TGTGCCAGCAGATCGGCAGTGGGCGTCCAGCCCCAGCATTTT | CASRSAVGVQPQHF
NA | NA | TRBJ2-3 | TRBV18 | TGTGCCCGCTCACCAGAAGGGACGAGTACGCAGTATTTT | CARSPEGTSTQYF
many | TRBD1 | TRBJ2-1 | TRBV12-5 | TGTGCTAGTGGTTTGGAAACAGGGGGCGGTACGAATGAGCAGTTCTTC | CASGLETGGGTNEQFF
NA | NA | TRBJ1-2 | TRBV27 | TGTGCCAGCAGCCCGGCGGGCGGGTCCGACTATGGCTACACCTTC | CASSPAGGSDYGYTF
NA | NA | TRBJ1-4 | TRBV27 | TGTGCCAGCAGCTCCACTGCAGGGCCGGGTGAAAAACTGTTTTTT | CASSSTAGPGEKLFF
NA | NA | TRBJ1-6 | TRBV20-1 | TGTAGTGCCCCAGAGGGCGGACCGATAAATTCACCCCTCCACTTT | CSAPEGGPINSPLHF
many | TRBD1 | TRBJ2-5 | TRBV15 | TGTGCCACCAGCAGGGAGACAGGGGAAGAGACCCAGTACTTC | CATSRETGEETQYF
many | NA | TRBJ1-1 | TRBV7-6 | TGTGCCAGCAGCTTAGCGGGCGGCGGGGGTGAAGCTTTCTTT | CASSLAGGGGEAFF
few | NA | TRBJ1-1 | TRBV29-1 | TGCAGCGTTGAAGGGTCAGGGACGAACACTGAAGCTTTCTTT | CSVEGSGTNTEAFF
many | TRBD1 | TRBJ2-5 | TRBV6-2/TRBV6-3 | TGTGCCAGCAGCAAGACAGGGGAGGAGACCCAGTACTTC | CASSKTGEETQYF
many | NA | TRBJ2-1 | TRBV7-6 | TGTGCCAGCAGCTCCGCGAATGAGCAGTTCTTC | CASSSANEQFF
many | NA | TRBJ1-2 | TRBV5-1 | TGCGCCAGCAGCCCCGTGGGGGTGGCTAACTATGGCTACACCTTC | CASSPVGVANYGYTF
NA | NA | TRBJ1-1 | TRBV5-1 | TGCGCCAGCAGCTTAGACAACACTGAAGCTTTCTTT | CASSLDNTEAFF
medium-sized | TRBD2 | TRBJ2-1 | TRBV6-1 | TGTGCCAGCAGCAGACTAGCGGGAGCGAATGAGCAGTTCTTC | CASSRLAGANEQFF
NA | TRBD2 | TRBJ2-1 | TRBV5-1 | TGCGCCAGCAGCTTGTGGGGACTAGCGATGGATGAGCAGTTCTTC | CASSLWGLAMDEQFF
many | NA | TRBJ2-5 | TRBV7-2 | TGTGCCAGCAGTTTCGGGGACGAGACCCAGTACTTC | CASSFGDETQYF